These 21 T cell receptor beta chains came from one sample sequenced in a study of cytomegalovirus exposure and HLA in healthy donors. The PCR had 60 Vbeta and 13 Jbeta primers. Sequencing was performed with immunoSEQ multiplex PCR; in TCRdb, only in-frame clones are kept and a portion is missing. The data show 110,000 or so clones, with more than 60% seen just once and under 3.5% held by the top ten. Sample: PBMCs. Receptor source: a female donor in good health and CMV-seronegative.

The gene calls are TRBV7-6 and TRBJ2-7; 8 bases line up with TRBD1. The germline V gene has CDR1 SGHVS and CDR2 FNYEAQ. The CDR3 has 15 amino acids. Losses at the gene ends were 5 bases for V and 3 bases for J; bases not matched to a gene: 9. The CDR3 region has the DNA TGTGCCAGCAGCGATCTTACCGGGACAGGCTACGAGCAGTACTTC. It encodes CASSDLTGTGYEQYF.

This clone was picked up one time. This chain connects TRBV5-1 to TRBJ1-1; no clear D gene. Germline assignment: CDR1 SGHRS and CDR2 YFSETQ. This CDR3 has 15 residues. Trimming took 5 bases from V and 5 from J, leaving 19 bases between them. The CDR3 DNA follows: TGCGCCAGCAGTGTGGACCCAGGCGCGGGAACTGAAGCTTTCTTT. This sequence encodes CASSVDPGAGTEAFF.

The chain employs TRBV11-2 and TRBJ2-3; possibly TRBD2 for D (5 bases). This CDR3 region has 15 residues. The V gene lost 1 base and the J gene lost 1 base, with 9 bases spanning the gap. The germline V gene encodes CDR1 SGHAT and CDR2 FQNNGV. In DNA, the CDR3 is TGTGCCAGCAGCTTAGTCGAGGGTCGCACAGATACGCAGTATTTT. Its translation is CASSLVEGRTDTQYF.

This chain uses TRBV5-6 with TRBJ2-7, with D possibly TRBD2 on 5 matching bases. The CDR3 length is 13 residues. Germline lookup yields CDR1 SGHDT and CDR2 YYEEEE. Trimming removed 0 bases at V and 2 bases at J, with 6 bases between. CDR3 region: CASSLGRAYEQYF. CDR3 nucleotide sequence: TGTGCCAGCAGCTTGGGGCGGGCCTACGAGCAGTACTTC. Supplemented by reference TRBV5-6 and TRBJ2-7, the full variable domain reads DAGVTQSPTHLIKTRGQQVTLRCSPKSGHDTVSWYQQALGQGPQFIFQYYEEEERQRGNFPDRFSGHQFPNYSSELNVNALLLGDSALYLCASSLGRAYEQYFGPGTRLTVT.

The chain has TRBV30 and TRBJ2-5, with 7 bases lining up with TRBD2. The CDR3 is 13 residues long. The V segment lost 3 bases and the J segment 1 base; nucleotides outside the gene matches: 2. Germline CDR1 reads GTSNPN; CDR2 reads SVGIG (reference sequence). The CDR3 sequence is CAWRGRAQETQYF. The CDR3 nucleotides read TGTGCCTGGAGAGGGAGGGCCCAAGAGACCCAGTACTTC.

The J gene is TRBJ1-2, the V gene TRBV2; D remains unclear. Trimming removed 7 bases from V and 8 bases from J, with 17 bases in between. From germline, CDR1 is SNHLY and CDR2 FYNNEI. This CDR3 spans 13 amino acids. The CDR3 nucleotides are TGTGCCAGCACCGCTCAGGTACCCCAGGGCTACACCTTC. Protein: CASTAQVPQGYTF.

The chain uses TRBV12-2 and TRBJ2-3; the table's D call of TRBD2 was not tested on the DNA. TRBV12-2 represents a pseudogene. This CDR3 is built from 16 residues. CDR3 DNA sequence: TGTGCAAGTCGCTCTGAAAGCGGGGGTGTCACAGATACGCAGTATTTT. Translated: CASRSESGGVTDTQYF.

This chain joins TRBV14 and TRBJ1-1; D is ambiguous. With 4 bases removed from V and 6 bases from J, the gap between germline ends came to 15 bases. Looked up from germline, CDR1 is SGHDN and CDR2 is FVKESK. CDR3 size: 14 residues. The CDR3 loop reads CASSRSLSGSEAFF. CDR3 nucleotide sequence: TGTGCCAGCAGCCGATCCCTATCGGGATCTGAAGCTTTCTTT.

This chain links TRBV11-1 with TRBJ2-1; TRBD2 agrees at 14 bases. The CDR3 sequence is 18 residues long. Germline values: CDR1 SGHAT, CDR2 FQDESV (reference sequence). V lost 5 bases to trimming and J lost 2 bases; unmatched junction nucleotides: 8. This chain's CDR3 is CASSKRTSGGSTYNEQFF. The CDR3 region has the DNA TGTGCCAGCAGCAAGCGGACTAGCGGGGGGAGTACCTACAATGAGCAGTTCTTC.

This clone turned up a few times. The V and J genes are TRBV6-6 and TRBJ1-1; 8 nucleotides line up with TRBD1. Unmatched junction bases numbered 4, after V lost 1 base and J lost 3 bases. This CDR3 has 15 amino acids. Germline CDR1 MNHNY, CDR2 SVGAGI (reference sequence). Here the CDR3 DNA reads TGTGCCAGCAGTTACTTGACAGGGGTTGACACTGAAGCTTTCTTT. Protein product: CASSYLTGVDTEAFF.

The CDR3 is CASSLKGSYEQYF. In nucleotides, the CDR3 is TGTGCCAGCAGCTTAAAGGGGTCCTACGAGCAGTACTTC. The rearrangement links TRBV7-2 to TRBJ2-7, with a weak D call TRBD1 (5 bases). Germline CDR1 SGHTA, CDR2 FQGNSA. With 2 bases removed from V and 1 base from J, the gap between germline ends came to 6 bases. The CDR3 loop spans 13 amino acids.

This clone was recorded at least ten times. This chain uses TRBV4-3 with TRBJ2-7; no definite D call. The CDR3 sequence is 16 residues long. Looked up from germline, CDR1 is LGHNA and CDR2 is YSLEER. The V end lost 0 bases, the J end lost 5 bases, and 17 bases lay between the germline ends. CDR3: CASSQELGEGVDEQYF. In nucleotides, the CDR3 is TGCGCCAGCAGCCAAGAGTTAGGAGAAGGCGTCGACGAGCAGTACTTC.

As for this clone: This sample also contains other DNA sequences that code for the same CDR3. This sequence joins TRBV5-1 and TRBJ1-1; TRBD1 agrees at 8 bases. The V gene's germline CDR1 is SGHRS and CDR2 YFSETQ. J lost 4 bases, V lost 4 bases, and 6 bases had no gene match. There are 14 residues in the CDR3. The DNA of the CDR3 is TGCGCCAGCAGCCTCGGACAGGGCGGCACTGAAGCTTTCTTT. This sequence encodes CASSLGQGGTEAFF.

In its sample, this clone was seen once. The chain joins TRBV18 to TRBJ2-4, with a weak D call TRBD2 (5 bases). Germline CDR1 is KGHSH and CDR2 is LQKENI. This CDR3 comprises 14 residues. Trimming removed 3 bases at V and 0 bases at J, with 6 bases between. The CDR3 loop reads CASSPGVAKNIQYF. DNA of the CDR3: TGTGCCAGCTCACCCGGGGTAGCCAAAAACATTCAGTACTTC.

This chain links TRBV18 with TRBJ1-1; no clear D. The V end was cut by 0 bases, the J end by 4 bases, with 9 bases between. Germline V gene sequence: CDR1 KGHSH, CDR2 LQKENI. There are 14 residues in the CDR3. The CDR3 is CASSPPSLATEAFF. The DNA of the CDR3 is TGTGCCAGCTCACCACCGAGCCTCGCCACTGAAGCTTTCTTT.

The chain joins TRBV12-2 to TRBJ1-3; the table names TRBD1, a call not compared with the DNA. TRBV12-2 is labeled a pseudogene. The CDR3 is 16 amino acids. This CDR3 is CASRLGTPYSGNTIYF. In nucleotides, the CDR3 is TGTGCAAGTCGCTTAGGGACACCATACTCTGGAAACACCATATATTTT.

This sequence joins TRBV7-9 and TRBJ2-1; weak D call: TRBD1 (5 bases). This CDR3 has 15 amino acids. V shed 6 bases and J shed 2 bases, with 14 bases lying between them. The germline V gene has CDR1 SEHNR and CDR2 FQNEAQ (reference sequence). CDR3 sequence: CASRDTGFAYNEQFF. CDR3 bases: TGTGCCAGCAGAGATACAGGATTCGCCTACAATGAGCAGTTCTTC.

This clone was counted a single time. The V and J genes are TRBV11-2 and TRBJ2-1; D perhaps matches TRBD1 (6 bases). V was pared by 6 bases and J by 6 bases, with 18 bases between. Germline V gives CDR1 SGHAT, CDR2 FQNNGV. The CDR3 consists of 15 residues. CDR3 sequence reads: CASSYKSDRLNEQFF. DNA of the CDR3: TGTGCCAGCAGTTACAAATCCGACAGGCTCAATGAGCAGTTCTTC.

This clone was observed a single time. Other nucleotide sequences from this sample produce the same CDR3. The V gene is TRBV30, the J gene TRBJ1-3; D uncertain. Looked up from germline, CDR1 is GTSNPN and CDR2 is SVGIG (reference sequence). CDR3 length: 12 amino acids. V lost 4 bases and J lost 1, with 5 bases in between. The CDR3 protein is CAWTGSGNTIYF. In DNA, the CDR3 is TGTGCCTGGACCGGGTCTGGAAACACCATATATTTT.

This clone was picked up a small number of times. A read error may account for a junction end that differs from germline. The rearrangement uses TRBV29-1 and TRBJ1-1; no clear D. This CDR3 comprises 9 residues. Germline CDR1 reads SQVTM; CDR2 reads ANQGSEA. CDR3 in amino acids: CSASEGAIF. CDR3 nucleotide sequence: TGCAGTGCGTCCGAGGGCGCTATTTTT.

The V gene is TRBV6-5, the J gene TRBJ2-7; 8 bases line up with TRBD1. This CDR3 comprises 14 residues. After removal of 6 bases from V and 0 bases from J, the junction contained 4 bases not matched to a gene. CDR1 is MNHEY, CDR2 SVGAGI, per germline. The CDR3 DNA follows: TGTGCCAGCAGCCGGGACAGGAGCTCCTACGAGCAGTACTTC. This encodes CASSRDRSSYEQYF.